This T cell receptor (beta chain) was recorded in a study of cytomegalovirus exposure and HLA in healthy donors. Findings and caveats of the study: A missense variant in DCLRE1C was later tied to TCR beta V- and J-gene trimming.

On this clone itself: Antigen unknown.

In the PCR, 60 Vbeta and 13 Jbeta primers were used. Here immunoSEQ multiplex PCR was the method, and the copy in TCRdb shows in-frame clones only, minus some. This table has about 67,000 clones, about 70% appearing once. CDR3 length: 13 amino acids. The V and J ends lost 7 bases and 3 bases respectively, with 12 bases between them. CDR1 is MDHEN and CDR2 is SYDVKM in the germline V gene. This clonotype originated in a woman younger than 45 in good health and CMV-seronegative. V gene TRBV28 combines with J gene TRBJ1-2, with D unclear. Sequenced sample: PBMCs. CDR3: CASNLNVYYGYTF. The CDR3 DNA follows: TGTGCCAGCAACTTAAACGTTTACTATGGCTACACCTTC.